This T cell receptor (beta chain) was identified in a study of blood T cell repertoires in COVID-19. About the research overall: T cells, B-cell-depleted T cells, or PBMCs provided the cDNA or gDNA that served as material.

V shed 0 bases, J shed 4 bases, and the junction held 0 bases outside the gene matches. CDR1 SGHVS and CDR2 FNYEAQ come from the germline V gene. The CDR3 spans 15 residues. Clones were read by immunoSEQ multiplex PCR, and TCRdb kept only the in-frame ones, dropping some. The sample lists approximately 33,000 clones; about 80% were seen once. The TCR originated in a man between 65 and 79 years old with acute or convalescent COVID-19. V and J are TRBV7-6 and TRBJ1-4; 9 bases match TRBD1. Specimen: peripheral blood. The CDR3 coding sequence is TGTGCCAGCAGCTTAGCGGGACAGGGTAATGAAAAACTGTTTTTT. Protein: CASSLAGQGNEKLFF. Full variable domain (remainder filled in from reference TRBV7-6 and TRBJ1-4): GAGVSQSPRYKVTKRGQDVALRCDPISGHVSLYWYRQALGQGPEFLTYFNYEAQQDKSGLPNDRFSAERPEGSISTLTIQRTEQRDSAMYRCASSLAGQGNEKLFFGSGTQLSVL.